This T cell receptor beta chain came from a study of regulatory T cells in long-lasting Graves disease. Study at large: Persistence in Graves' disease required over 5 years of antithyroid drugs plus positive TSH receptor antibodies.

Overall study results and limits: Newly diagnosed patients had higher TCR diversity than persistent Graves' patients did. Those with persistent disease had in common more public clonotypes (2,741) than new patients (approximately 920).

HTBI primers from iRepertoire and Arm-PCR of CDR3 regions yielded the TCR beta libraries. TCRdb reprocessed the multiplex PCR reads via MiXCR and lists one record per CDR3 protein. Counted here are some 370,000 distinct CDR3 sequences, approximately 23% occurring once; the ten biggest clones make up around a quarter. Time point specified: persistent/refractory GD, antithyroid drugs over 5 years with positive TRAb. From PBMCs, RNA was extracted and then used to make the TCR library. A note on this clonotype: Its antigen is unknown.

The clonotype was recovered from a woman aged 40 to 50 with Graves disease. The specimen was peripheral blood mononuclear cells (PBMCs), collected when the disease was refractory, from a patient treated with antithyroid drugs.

This CDR3 reads CASSPVTAYTEAFF. CDR3 nucleotides: TGTGCCAGCAGCCCGGTTACAGCTTACACTGAAGCTTTCTTT. The chain couples TRBV2 to TRBJ1-1; no firm D call. The V gene lost 6 bases and the J gene lost 3 bases, with 14 bases spanning the gap. Germline CDR1 is SNHLY and CDR2 is FYNNEI. CDR3 length: 14 residues.